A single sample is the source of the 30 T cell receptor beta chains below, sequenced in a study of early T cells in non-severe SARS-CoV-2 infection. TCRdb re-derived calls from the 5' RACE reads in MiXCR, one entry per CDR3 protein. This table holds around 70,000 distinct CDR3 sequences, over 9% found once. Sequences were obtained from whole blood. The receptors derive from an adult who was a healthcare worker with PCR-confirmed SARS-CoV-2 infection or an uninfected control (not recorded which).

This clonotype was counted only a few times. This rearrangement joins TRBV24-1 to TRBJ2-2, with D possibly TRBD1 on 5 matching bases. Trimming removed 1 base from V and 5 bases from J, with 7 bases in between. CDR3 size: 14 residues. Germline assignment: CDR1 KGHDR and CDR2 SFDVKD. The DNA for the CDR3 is TGTGCCACCAGTGATTTAGGGGCGACCGGGGAGCTGTTTTTT. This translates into CATSDLGATGELFF.

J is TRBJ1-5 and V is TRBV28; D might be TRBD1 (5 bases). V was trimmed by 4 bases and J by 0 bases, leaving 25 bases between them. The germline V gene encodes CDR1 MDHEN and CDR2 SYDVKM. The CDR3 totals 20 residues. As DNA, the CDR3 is TGTGCCAGCAGTTCATGGATTGGGGCCGGGCATGTCTCTAGCAATCAGCCCCAGCATTTT. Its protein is CASSSWIGAGHVSSNQPQHF.

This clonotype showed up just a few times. This chain's CDR3 is CASSRGRDEKLFF. DNA of the CDR3: TGTGCCAGCTCCCGCGGACGGGATGAAAAACTGTTTTTT. This chain uses TRBV18 with TRBJ1-4; D gene uncertain. Trimming took 6 bases from V and 6 from J, leaving 11 bases between them. Germline V gene sequence: CDR1 KGHSH, CDR2 LQKENI. The CDR3 runs to 13 residues.

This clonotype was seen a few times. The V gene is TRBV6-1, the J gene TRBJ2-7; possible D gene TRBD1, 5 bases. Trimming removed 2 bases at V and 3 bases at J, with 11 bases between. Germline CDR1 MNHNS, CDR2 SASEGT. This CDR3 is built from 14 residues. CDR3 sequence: CASSELGQFYEQYF. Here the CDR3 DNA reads TGTGCCAGCAGTGAACTCGGACAATTCTACGAGCAGTACTTC.

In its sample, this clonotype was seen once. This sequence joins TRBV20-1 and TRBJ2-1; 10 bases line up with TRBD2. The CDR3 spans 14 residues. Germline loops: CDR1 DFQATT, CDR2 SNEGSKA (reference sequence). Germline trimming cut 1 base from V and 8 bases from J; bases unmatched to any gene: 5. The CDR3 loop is CSARGTSGKHEQFF. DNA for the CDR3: TGCAGTGCTAGAGGAACTAGCGGGAAACATGAGCAGTTCTTC.

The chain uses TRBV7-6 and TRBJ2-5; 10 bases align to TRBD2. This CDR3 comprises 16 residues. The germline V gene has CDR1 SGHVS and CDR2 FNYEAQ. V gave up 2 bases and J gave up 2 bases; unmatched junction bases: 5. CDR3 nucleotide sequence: TGTGCCAGCAGCTTAACTCCAGCGGGAGGGCAAGAGACCCAGTACTTC. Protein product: CASSLTPAGGQETQYF.

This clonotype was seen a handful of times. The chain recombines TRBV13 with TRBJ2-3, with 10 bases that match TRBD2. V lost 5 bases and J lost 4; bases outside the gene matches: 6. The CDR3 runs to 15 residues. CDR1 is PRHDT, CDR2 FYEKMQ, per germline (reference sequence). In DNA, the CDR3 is TGTGCCAGCAGCAGGACTAGCGGAGGGCCAGATACGCAGTATTTT. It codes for CASSRTSGGPDTQYF. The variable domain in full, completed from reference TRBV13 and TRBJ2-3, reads AAGVIQSPRHLIKEKRETATLKCYPIPRHDTVYWYQQGPGQDPQFLISFYEKMQSDKGSIPDRFSAQQFSDYHSELNMSSLELGDSALYFCASSRTSGGPDTQYFGPGTRLTVL.

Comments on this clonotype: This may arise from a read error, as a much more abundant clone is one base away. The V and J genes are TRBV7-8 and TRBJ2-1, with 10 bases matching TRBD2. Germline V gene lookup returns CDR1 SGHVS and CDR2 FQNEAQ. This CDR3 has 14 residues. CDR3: CVSSPSGGYNEQFF. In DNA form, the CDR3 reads TGTGTCAGCAGTCCTAGCGGGGGCTACAATGAGCAGTTCTTC.

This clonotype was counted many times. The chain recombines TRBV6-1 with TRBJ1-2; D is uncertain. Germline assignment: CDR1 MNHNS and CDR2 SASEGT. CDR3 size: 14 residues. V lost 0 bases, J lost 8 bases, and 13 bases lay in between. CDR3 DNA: TGTGCCAGCAGTGAAGCGACGTCAGTTTTCGGCTACACCTTC. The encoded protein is CASSEATSVFGYTF.

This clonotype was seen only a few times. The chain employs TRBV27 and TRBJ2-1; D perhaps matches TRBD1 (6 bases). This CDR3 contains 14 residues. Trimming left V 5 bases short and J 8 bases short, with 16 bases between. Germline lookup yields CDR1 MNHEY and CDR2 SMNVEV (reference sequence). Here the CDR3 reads CASSHRSGADEQFF. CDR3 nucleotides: TGTGCCAGCAGTCACCGCTCAGGGGCGGATGAGCAGTTCTTC.

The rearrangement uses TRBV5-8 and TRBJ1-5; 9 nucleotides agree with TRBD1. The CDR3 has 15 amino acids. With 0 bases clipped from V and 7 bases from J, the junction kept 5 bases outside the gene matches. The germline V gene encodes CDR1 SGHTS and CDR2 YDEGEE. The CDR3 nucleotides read TGTGCCAGCAGCTTGGCCCGGGACAGGGTCCAGCCCCAGCATTTT. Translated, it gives CASSLARDRVQPQHF.

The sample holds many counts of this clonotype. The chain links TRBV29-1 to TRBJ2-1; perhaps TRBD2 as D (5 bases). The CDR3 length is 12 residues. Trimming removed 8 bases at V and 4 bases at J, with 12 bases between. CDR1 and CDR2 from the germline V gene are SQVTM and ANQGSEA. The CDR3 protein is CSQLTGYNEQFF. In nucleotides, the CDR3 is TGCAGCCAGTTAACGGGGTACAATGAGCAGTTCTTC.

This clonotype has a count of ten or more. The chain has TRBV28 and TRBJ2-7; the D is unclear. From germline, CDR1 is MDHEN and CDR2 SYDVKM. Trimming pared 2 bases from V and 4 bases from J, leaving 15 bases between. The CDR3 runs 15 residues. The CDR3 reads CASSLGPLPSYEQYF. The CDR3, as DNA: TGTGCCAGCAGTTTAGGCCCCTTACCTTCGTACGAGCAGTACTTC.

CDR3 sequence (DNA): TGTGCCAGCGGCCGGAATAACATTCAGTACTTC. This encodes CASGRNNIQYF. The chain carries TRBV3-1 and TRBJ2-4; D not certain. Germline CDR1 is LGHDT and CDR2 is YNNKEL (reference sequence). The CDR3 length is 11 residues. V gave up 8 bases and J gave up 7 bases, with 9 bases separating them.

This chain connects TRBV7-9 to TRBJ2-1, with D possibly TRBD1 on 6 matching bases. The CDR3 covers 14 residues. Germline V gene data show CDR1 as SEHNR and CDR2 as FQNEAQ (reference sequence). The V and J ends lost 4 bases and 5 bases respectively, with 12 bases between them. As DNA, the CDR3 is TGTGCCAGCAGCTCCGGACAGCCGAACAATGAGCAGTTCTTC. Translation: CASSSGQPNNEQFF.

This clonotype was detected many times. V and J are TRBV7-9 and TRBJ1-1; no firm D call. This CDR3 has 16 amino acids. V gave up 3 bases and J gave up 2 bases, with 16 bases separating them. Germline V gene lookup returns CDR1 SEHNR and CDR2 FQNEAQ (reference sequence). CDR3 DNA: TGTGCCAGCAGCTTGGCCCAACAGTGGATAAACACTGAAGCTTTCTTT. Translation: CASSLAQQWINTEAFF.

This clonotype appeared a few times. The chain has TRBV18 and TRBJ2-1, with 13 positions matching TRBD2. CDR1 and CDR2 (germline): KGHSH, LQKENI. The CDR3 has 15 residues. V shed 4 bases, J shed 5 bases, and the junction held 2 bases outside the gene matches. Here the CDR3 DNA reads TGTGCCAGCTCACTTGGACTAGCGGGGGACAATGAGCAGTTCTTC. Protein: CASSLGLAGDNEQFF.

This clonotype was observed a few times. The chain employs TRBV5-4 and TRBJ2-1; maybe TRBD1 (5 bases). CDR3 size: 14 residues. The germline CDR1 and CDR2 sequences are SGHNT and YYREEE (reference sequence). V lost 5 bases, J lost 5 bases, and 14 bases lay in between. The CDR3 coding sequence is TGTGCCAGCAGTTTTAAGGGGAAGGACAATGAGCAGTTCTTC. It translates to CASSFKGKDNEQFF.

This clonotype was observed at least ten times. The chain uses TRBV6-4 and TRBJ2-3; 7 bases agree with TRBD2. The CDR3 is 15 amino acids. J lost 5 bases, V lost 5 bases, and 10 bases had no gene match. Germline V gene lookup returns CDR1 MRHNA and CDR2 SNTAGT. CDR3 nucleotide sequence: TGTGCCAGCAGTTTCGCGGGAGAATTACAAGATACGCAGTATTTT. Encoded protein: CASSFAGELQDTQYF.

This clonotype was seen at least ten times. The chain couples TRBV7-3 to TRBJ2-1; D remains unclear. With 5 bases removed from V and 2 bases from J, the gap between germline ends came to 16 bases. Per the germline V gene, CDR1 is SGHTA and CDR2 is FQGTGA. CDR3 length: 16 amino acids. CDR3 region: CASSPTRDQTYNEQFF. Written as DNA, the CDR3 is TGTGCCAGCAGCCCAACCCGAGACCAGACCTACAATGAGCAGTTCTTC.

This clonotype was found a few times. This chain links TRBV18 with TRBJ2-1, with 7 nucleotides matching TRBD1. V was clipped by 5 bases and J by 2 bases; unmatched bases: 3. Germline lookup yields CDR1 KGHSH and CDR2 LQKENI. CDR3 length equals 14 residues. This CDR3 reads CASSAQGAYNEQFF. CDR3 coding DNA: TGTGCCAGCTCAGCCCAGGGGGCCTACAATGAGCAGTTCTTC.

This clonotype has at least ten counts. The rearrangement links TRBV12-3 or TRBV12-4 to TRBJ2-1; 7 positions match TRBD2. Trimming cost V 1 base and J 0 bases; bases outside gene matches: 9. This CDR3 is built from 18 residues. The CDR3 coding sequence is TGTGCCAGCAGTTTAGGACCCTTCAAGCGGGACTCCTACAATGAGCAGTTCTTC. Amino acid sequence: CASSLGPFKRDSYNEQFF.

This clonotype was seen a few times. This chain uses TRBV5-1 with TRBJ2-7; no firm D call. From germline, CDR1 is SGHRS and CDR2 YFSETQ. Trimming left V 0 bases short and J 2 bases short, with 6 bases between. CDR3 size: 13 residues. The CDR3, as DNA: TGCGCCAGCAGCTTGGGGCCACCCTACGAGCAGTACTTC. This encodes CASSLGPPYEQYF.

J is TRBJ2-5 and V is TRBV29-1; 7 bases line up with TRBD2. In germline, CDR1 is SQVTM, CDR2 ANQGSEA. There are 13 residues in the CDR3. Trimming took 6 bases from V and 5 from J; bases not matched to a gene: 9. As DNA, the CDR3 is TGCAGCGTGGACCTAGCGGCCGGGGAGACCCAGTACTTC. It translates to CSVDLAAGETQYF.

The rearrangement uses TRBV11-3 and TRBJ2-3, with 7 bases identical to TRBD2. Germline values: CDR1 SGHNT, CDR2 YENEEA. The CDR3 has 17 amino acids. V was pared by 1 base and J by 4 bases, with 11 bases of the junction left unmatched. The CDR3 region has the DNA TGTGCCAGCAGCTTAGGGGAGGGTAGCTTCATCCCAGATACGCAGTATTTT. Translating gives CASSLGEGSFIPDTQYF.

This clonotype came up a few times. The DNA of the CDR3 is TGTGCCAGTACCCGACCGGGGACAGGGGAGTCAGATACGCAGTATTTT. Protein product: CASTRPGTGESDTQYF. The rearrangement links TRBV19 to TRBJ2-3; 10 nucleotides agree with TRBD1. Germline V gene data show CDR1 as LNHDA and CDR2 as SQIVND (reference sequence). This CDR3 region has 16 residues. Germline trimming cut 7 bases from V and 4 bases from J; bases unmatched to any gene: 11.

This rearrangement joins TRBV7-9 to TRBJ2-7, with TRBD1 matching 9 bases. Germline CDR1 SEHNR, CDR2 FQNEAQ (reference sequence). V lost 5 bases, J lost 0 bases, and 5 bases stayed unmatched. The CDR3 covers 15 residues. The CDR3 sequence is CASSSTDRGSYEQYF. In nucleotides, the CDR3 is TGTGCCAGCAGCAGCACGGACAGGGGCTCCTACGAGCAGTACTTC.

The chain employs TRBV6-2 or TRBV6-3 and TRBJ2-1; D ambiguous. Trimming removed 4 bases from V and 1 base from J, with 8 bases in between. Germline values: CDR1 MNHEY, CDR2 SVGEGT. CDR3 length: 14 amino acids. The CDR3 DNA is TGTGCCAGCAGTTTAAGCATGTCCTACAATGAGCAGTTCTTC. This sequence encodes CASSLSMSYNEQFF.

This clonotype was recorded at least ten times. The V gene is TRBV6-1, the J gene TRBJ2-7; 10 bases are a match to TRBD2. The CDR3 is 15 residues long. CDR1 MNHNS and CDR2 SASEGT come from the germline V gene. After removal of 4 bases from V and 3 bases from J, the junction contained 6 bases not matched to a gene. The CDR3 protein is CASSGRLAGFYEQYF. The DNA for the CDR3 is TGTGCCAGCAGTGGAAGACTAGCGGGTTTCTACGAGCAGTACTTC.

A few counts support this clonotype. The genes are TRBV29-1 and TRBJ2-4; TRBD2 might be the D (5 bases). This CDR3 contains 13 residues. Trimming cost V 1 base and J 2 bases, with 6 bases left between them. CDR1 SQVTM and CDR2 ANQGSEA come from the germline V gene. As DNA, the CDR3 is TGCAGCGTTGAAGCGGGAACCAAAAACATTCAGTACTTC. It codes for CSVEAGTKNIQYF.